These T cell receptor beta chains were read from a single sample in a study of Graves' ophthalmopathy and Graves' hyperthyroidism. MiXCR was run by TCRdb on the multiplex PCR reads, yielding one entry per CDR3 protein. The data show about 39,000 distinct CDR3 sequences, approximately 55% seen once. Sequenced material: peripheral blood. These receptor sequences come from an adult woman with stable Graves' hyperthyroidism. Both conserved end residues are part of each CDR3. A D gene is named only where the DNA matches it firmly. Some rows mark clone size as missing; the rest say once, few, many or name a class of expanded clone.

j_call d_call clone_size v_call cdr3_nt cdr3_aa
TRBJ1-2 TRBD1 . TRBV25-1 TGTGCCAGCAGTGACGTAGGACAGGGGTACGGCTACACCTTC CASSDVGQGYGYTF
TRBJ1-1 . many TRBV11-2 TGTGCCAGCAGTAACCGCCCAGCAAACACTGAAGCTTTCTTT CASSNRPANTEAFF
TRBJ2-5 TRBD2 . TRBV4-1 TGTGCCAGCAGCCAAGATGATGCAGGGCTAGCGGGAGGGCCTCAAGAGACCCAGTACTTC CASSQDDAGLAGGPQETQYF
TRBJ2-3 TRBD2 once TRBV29-1 TGCAGCGTCGTTAGCGGGAGGGCCGCAGATACGCAGTATTTT CSVVSGRAADTQYF
TRBJ2-2 TRBD1 many TRBV19 TGTGCCACCAGGACAGGGGGAACCGGGGAGCTGTTTTTT CATRTGGTGELFF
TRBJ2-7 . few TRBV29-1 TGCAGCGCCGGAGGGCCGTACGAGCAGTACTTC CSAGGPYEQYF
TRBJ2-3 TRBD1 many TRBV6-5 TGTGCCAGCAGTGACCCGGGACAGGTCATGCCTAATACGCAGTATTTT CASSDPGQVMPNTQYF
TRBJ1-4 TRBD1 . TRBV5-5 TGTGCCAGCAGCACGGACAGGGGGCGAATCGAAAAACTGTTTTTT CASSTDRGRIEKLFF
TRBJ2-7 TRBD2 many TRBV7-2 TGTGCCAGCGGACTAGCGGGAGGGCCATGGGAGCAGTACTTC CASGLAGGPWEQYF
TRBJ1-5 . . TRBV20-1 TGCAGTGCGCTACAGGGAAGCAATCAGCCCCAGCATTTT CSALQGSNQPQHF
TRBJ2-7 TRBD1 . TRBV10-3 TGTGCCGTCTCGCGGGGGACAGGGTTCTACGAGCAGTACTTC CAVSRGTGFYEQYF
TRBJ1-2 TRBD1 . TRBV24-1 TGTGCCACCAGTGATTTGGGGGACAGGGTGTTCAATGGCTACACCTTC CATSDLGDRVFNGYTF
TRBJ1-1 TRBD1 . TRBV29-1 TGCAGTGACGTGGGACAGGAGGTTTTGCACACTGAAGCTTTCTTT CSDVGQEVLHTEAFF
TRBJ1-3 . . TRBV11-2 TGTGCCAGCAGCTTAGTCCTCTCCTGGGGGGCTAGAAACACCATATATTTC CASSLVLSWGARNTIYF
TRBJ2-5 . . TRBV20-1 TGCAGTGCTAGACAGGGGATGGGAGAGACCCAGTACTTC CSARQGMGETQYF
TRBJ1-5 TRBD1 many TRBV4-2 TGTGCCAGCAGCCCACGGACAGGGGATCAGCCCCAGCATTTT CASSPRTGDQPQHF
TRBJ2-5 TRBD2 once TRBV15 TGTGCCAGCAGAACCGGGACTAGCGGGTACCAAGAGACCCAGTACTTC CASRTGTSGYQETQYF
TRBJ2-2 . . TRBV6-6 TGTGCCAGCAGTTATCAATTCGGGACACGGGGGACCGGGGAGCTGCTCTTT CASSYQFGTRGTGELLF
TRBJ1-5 . once TRBV10-3 TGTGCCATCAGTGAGCTCTGGGCTAATCAGCCCCAGCATTTT CAISELWANQPQHF
TRBJ2-2 . many TRBV10-3 TGTGCCATCAGTGGGGGTAGCAACACCGGGGAGCTGTTTTTT CAISGGSNTGELFF
TRBJ2-5 TRBD2 . TRBV10-3 TGTGCCATCAGTGGACTAGCGGGAGGGGAGACCCAGTACTTC CAISGLAGGETQYF
TRBJ1-2 . many TRBV18 TGTGCCAGCTCCTCGCCCGGACGGACTGCAGGCTACACCTTC CASSSPGRTAGYTF
TRBJ1-4 . many TRBV20-1 TGCAGTGCTAGAGATTCAGGGAACAGGTTGGATAATGAAAAACTGTTTTTT CSARDSGNRLDNEKLFF
TRBJ2-1 TRBD2 many TRBV6-5 TGTGCCAGCAGTTCAGCTAGCGGGAGGAGCCAGTTCTTC CASSSASGRSQFF
TRBJ1-2 TRBD1 . TRBV29-1 TGCAGCGACGGGGGACAGCGCAACTATGGCTACACCTTC CSDGGQRNYGYTF
TRBJ2-3 TRBD2 many TRBV20-1 TGCAGTGCCCCACTAGCGGGAGGGCCAGATACGCAGTATTTT CSAPLAGGPDTQYF
TRBJ2-3 TRBD2 many TRBV12-3/TRBV12-4 TGTGCCAGCAGTACCCGGACTAGCGGGAACATGGATACGCAGTATTTT CASSTRTSGNMDTQYF
TRBJ2-5 . many TRBV5-8 TGTGCCAGCAGCTCGGGCCAAGAGACCCAGTACTTC CASSSGQETQYF
TRBJ1-1 . . TRBV20-1 TGCAGTGCTAGACAGGGGATGGGGTACACCGAAGCTCTCTTT CSARQGMGYTEALF
TRBJ2-3 TRBD2 . TRBV7-9 TGTGCCAGCAGCCCCCGGGGGCTAGCGGGAGTAAGCACAGATACGCAGTATTTT CASSPRGLAGVSTDTQYF
TRBJ1-1 TRBD1 . TRBV2 TGTGCCAGCGAGGGGGCGGACACTGAAGCTTTCTTT CASEGADTEAFF
TRBJ2-5 . many TRBV4-1 TGCGCCAGCAGCCAATCGCCGGGGGCGCAAGAGACCCAGTACTTC CASSQSPGAQETQYF